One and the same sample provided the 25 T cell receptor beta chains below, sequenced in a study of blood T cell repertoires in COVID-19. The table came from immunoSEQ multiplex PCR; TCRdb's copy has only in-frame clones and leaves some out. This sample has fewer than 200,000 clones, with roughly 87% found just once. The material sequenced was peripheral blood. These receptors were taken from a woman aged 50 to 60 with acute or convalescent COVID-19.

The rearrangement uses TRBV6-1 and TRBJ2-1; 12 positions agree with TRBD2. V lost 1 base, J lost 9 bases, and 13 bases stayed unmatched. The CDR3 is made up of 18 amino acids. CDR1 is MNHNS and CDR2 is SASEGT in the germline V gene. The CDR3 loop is CASSEGAGLTSGRVEQFF. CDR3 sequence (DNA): TGTGCCAGCAGTGAAGGGGCAGGGTTGACTAGCGGGAGAGTTGAGCAGTTCTTC.

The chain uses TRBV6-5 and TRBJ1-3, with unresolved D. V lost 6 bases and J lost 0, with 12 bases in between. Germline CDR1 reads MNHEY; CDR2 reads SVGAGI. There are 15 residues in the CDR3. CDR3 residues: CASRWSRNSGNTIYF. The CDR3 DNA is TGTGCCAGCAGATGGAGCCGCAACTCTGGAAACACCATATATTTT.

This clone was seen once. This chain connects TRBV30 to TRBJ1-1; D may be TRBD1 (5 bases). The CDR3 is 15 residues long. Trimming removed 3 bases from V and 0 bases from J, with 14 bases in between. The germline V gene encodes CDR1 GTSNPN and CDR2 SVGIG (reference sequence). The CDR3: CAWRLLRTLNTEAFF. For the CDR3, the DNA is TGTGCCTGGAGATTGCTAAGGACATTGAACACTGAAGCTTTCTTT.

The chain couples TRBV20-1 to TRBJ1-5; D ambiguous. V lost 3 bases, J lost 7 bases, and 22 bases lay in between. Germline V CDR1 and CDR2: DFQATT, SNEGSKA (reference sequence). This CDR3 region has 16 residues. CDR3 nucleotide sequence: TGCAGTGCTAGTCCGACCCGCGGAGGGATTAAACAGCCCCAGCATTTT. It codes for CSASPTRGGIKQPQHF.

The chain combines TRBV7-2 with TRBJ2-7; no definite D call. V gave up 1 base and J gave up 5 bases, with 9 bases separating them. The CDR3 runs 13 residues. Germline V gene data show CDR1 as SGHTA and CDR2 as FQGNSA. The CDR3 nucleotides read TGTGCCAGCAGCTTAGTTAGTCTTCACGAGCAGTACTTC. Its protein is CASSLVSLHEQYF.

CDR3 in DNA: TGTGCCAGCACCGACAACTGGGGGGTTCAAGAGACCCAGTACTTC. Translated, it gives CASTDNWGVQETQYF. J is TRBJ2-5 and V is TRBV21-1; the tabulated D call, TRBD2, remains unverified against the DNA. TRBV21-1 is listed as a pseudogene. CDR3 size: 15 residues.

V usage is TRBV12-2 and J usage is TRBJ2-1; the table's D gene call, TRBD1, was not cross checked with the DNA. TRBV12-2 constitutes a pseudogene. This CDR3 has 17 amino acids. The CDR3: CASRLPPARGTYNEQFF. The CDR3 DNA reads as TGTGCAAGTCGCTTACCTCCGGCCAGGGGTACCTACAATGAGCAGTTCTTC.

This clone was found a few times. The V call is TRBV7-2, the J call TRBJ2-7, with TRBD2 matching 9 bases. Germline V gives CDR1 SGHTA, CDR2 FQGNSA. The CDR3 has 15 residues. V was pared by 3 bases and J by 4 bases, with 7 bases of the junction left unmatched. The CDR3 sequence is CASSFSASGKYEQYF. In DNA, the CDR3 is TGTGCCAGCAGCTTCTCGGCTAGCGGGAAGTACGAGCAGTACTTC.

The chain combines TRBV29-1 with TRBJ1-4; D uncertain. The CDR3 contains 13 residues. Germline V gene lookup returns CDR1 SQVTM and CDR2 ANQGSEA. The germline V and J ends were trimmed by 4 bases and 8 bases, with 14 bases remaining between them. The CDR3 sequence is CSVVPSTGEKLFF. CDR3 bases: TGCAGCGTTGTTCCTTCGACGGGAGAAAAACTGTTTTTT.

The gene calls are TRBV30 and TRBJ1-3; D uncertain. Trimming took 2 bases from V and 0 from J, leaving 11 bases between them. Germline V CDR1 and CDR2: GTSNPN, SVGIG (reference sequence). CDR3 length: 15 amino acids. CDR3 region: CAWSPVWSSGNTIYF. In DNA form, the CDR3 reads TGTGCCTGGAGTCCCGTTTGGAGCTCTGGAAACACCATATATTTT. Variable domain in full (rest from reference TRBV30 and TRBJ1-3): SQTIHQWPATLVQPVGSPLSLECTVEGTSNPNLYWYRQAAGRGLQLLFYSVGIGQISSEVPQNLSASRPQDRQFILSSKKLLLSDSGFYLCAWSPVWSSGNTIYFGEGSWLTVV.

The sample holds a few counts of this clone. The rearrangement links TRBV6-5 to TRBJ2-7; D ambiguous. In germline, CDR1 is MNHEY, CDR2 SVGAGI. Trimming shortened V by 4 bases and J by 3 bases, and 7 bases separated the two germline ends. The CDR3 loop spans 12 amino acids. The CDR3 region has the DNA TGTGCCAGCAGTTCTAACGGCTACGAGCAGTACTTC. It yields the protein CASSSNGYEQYF.

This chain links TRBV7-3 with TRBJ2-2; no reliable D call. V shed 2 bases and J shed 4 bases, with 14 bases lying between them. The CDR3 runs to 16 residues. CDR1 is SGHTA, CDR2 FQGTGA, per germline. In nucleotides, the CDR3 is TGTGCCAGCAGCTTACAGGCTTCGACGTTCACCGGGGAGCTGTTTTTT. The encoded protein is CASSLQASTFTGELFF.

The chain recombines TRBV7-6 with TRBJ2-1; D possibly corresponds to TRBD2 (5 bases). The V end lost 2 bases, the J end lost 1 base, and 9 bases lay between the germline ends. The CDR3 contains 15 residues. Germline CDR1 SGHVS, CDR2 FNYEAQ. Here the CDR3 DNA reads TGTGCCAGCAGCTTACTAGCCGCTTCCTACAATGAGCAGTTCTTC. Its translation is CASSLLAASYNEQFF.

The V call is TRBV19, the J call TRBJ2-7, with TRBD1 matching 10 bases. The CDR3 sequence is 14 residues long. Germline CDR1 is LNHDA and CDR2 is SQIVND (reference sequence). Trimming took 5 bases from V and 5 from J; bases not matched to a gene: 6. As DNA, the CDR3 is TGTGCCAGTAGTTTGGGACAGGGGTTAAACGAGCAGTACTTC. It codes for CASSLGQGLNEQYF.

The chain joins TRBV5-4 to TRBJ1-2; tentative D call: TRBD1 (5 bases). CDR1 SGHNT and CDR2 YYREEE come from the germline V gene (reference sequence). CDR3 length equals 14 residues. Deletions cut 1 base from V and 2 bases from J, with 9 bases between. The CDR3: CASSLTGSNYGYTF. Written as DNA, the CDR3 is TGTGCCAGCAGCTTGACAGGTTCCAACTATGGCTACACCTTC.

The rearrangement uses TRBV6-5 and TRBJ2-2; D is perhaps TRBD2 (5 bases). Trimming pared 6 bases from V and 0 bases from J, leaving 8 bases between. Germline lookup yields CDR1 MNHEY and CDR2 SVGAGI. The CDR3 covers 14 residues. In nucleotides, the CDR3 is TGTGCCAGCAGCCGGGGATCGAACACCGGGGAGCTGTTTTTT. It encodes CASSRGSNTGELFF.

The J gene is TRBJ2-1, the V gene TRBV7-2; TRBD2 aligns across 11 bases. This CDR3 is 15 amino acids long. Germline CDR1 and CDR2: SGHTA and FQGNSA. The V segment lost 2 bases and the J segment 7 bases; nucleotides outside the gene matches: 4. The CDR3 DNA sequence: TGTGCCAGCAGCTTAATAGCGGGGGGGCGGAATGAGCAGTTCTTC. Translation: CASSLIAGGRNEQFF.

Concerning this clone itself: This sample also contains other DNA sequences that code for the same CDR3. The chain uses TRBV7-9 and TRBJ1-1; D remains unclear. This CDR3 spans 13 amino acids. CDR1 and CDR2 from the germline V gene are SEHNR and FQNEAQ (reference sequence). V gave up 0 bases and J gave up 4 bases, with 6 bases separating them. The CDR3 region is CASSLAEGTEAFF. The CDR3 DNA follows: TGTGCCAGCAGCTTAGCGGAGGGCACTGAAGCTTTCTTT.

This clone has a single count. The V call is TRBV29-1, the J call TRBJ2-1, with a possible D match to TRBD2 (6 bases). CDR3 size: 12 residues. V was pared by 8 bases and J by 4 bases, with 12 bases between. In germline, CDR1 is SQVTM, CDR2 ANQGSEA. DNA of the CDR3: TGCAGCACTGGGACTTATTACAATGAGCAGTTCTTC. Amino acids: CSTGTYYNEQFF.

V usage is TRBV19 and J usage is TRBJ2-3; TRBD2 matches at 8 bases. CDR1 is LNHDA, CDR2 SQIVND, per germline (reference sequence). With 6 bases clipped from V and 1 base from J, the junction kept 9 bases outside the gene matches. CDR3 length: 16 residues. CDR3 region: CASSHRRGAGTDTQYF. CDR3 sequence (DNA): TGTGCCAGTAGCCACCGGCGGGGGGCGGGCACAGATACGCAGTATTTT.

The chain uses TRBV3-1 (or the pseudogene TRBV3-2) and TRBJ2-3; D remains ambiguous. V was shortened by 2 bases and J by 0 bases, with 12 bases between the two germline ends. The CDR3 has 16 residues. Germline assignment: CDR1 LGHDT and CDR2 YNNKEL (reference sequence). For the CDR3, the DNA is TGTGCCAGCAGCCAATTGAGGCTGGCCAGCACAGATACGCAGTATTTT. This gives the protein CASSQLRLASTDTQYF.

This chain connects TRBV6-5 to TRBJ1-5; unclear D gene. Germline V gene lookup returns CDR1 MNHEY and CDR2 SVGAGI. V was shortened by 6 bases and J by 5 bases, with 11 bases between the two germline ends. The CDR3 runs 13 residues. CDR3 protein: CASSPDFDQPQHF. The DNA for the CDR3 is TGTGCCAGCAGCCCGGACTTCGATCAGCCCCAGCATTTT.

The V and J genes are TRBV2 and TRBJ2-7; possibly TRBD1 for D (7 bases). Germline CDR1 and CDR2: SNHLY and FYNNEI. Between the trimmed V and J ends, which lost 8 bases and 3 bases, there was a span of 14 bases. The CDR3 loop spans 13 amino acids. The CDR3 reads CASQGGGVYEQYF. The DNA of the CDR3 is TGTGCCAGCCAAGGAGGGGGCGTCTACGAGCAGTACTTC.

CDR3 DNA sequence: TGTGCCAGCAGCCAACGCCAAGAGACCCAGTACTTC. It encodes CASSQRQETQYF. The rearrangement joins TRBV3-1 (or the pseudogene TRBV3-2) to TRBJ2-5; D gene uncertain. CDR3 length: 12 residues. V gave up 2 bases and J gave up 1 base, with 2 bases separating them. From germline, CDR1 is LGHDT and CDR2 YNNKEL (reference sequence).

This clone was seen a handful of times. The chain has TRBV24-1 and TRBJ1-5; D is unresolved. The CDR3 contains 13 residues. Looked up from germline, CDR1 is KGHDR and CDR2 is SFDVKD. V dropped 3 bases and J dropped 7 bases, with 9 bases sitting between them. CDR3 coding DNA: TGTGCCACCAGTGATGCCGGGTGGCAGCCCCAGCATTTT. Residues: CATSDAGWQPQHF.